This T cell receptor beta chain was profiled in a study of regulatory T cells in long-lasting Graves disease. Germline CDR1 reads MNHEY; CDR2 reads SVGAGI. This CDR3 spans 13 amino acids. Unmatched junction bases numbered 1, after V lost 1 base and J lost 5 bases. Time point denoted: persistent/refractory GD, antithyroid drugs over 5 years with positive TRAb. Preparation of the TCR library used RNA extracted from PBMCs. At least ten counts were recorded for this clonotype. Arm-PCR with iRepertoire HTBI primers amplified the CDR3 regions for these TCR beta libraries. MiXCR, applied by TCRdb to the multiplex PCR reads, yields one record per CDR3 protein. The sample consists of about 470,000 distinct CDR3 sequences, less than 25% of them appearing once.

V usage is TRBV6-5 and J usage is TRBJ2-7, with 8 bases matching TRBD1. The sample here was peripheral blood mononuclear cells (PBMCs), taken when the disease was refractory, from a patient treated with antithyroid drugs. This clonotype was sampled from a female donor with Graves disease. CDR3 amino acids: CASSYWTGNEQYF. CDR3 coding DNA: TGTGCCAGCAGTTACTGGACAGGGAACGAGCAGTACTTC.